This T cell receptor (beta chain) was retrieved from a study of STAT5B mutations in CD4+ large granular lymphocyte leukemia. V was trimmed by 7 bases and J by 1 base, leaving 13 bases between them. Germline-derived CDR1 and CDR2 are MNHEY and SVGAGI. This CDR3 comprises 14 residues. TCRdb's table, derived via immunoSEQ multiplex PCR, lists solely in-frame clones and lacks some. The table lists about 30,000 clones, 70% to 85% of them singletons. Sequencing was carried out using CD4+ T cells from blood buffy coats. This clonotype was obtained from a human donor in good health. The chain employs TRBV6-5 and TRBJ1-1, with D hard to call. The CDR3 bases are TGTGCCAGCACCTCGCGGGCGGCGAACACTGAAGCTTTCTTT. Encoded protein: CASTSRAANTEAFF.